This T cell receptor beta chain is from a study of blood T cells in healthy people across ages. With a J-beta primer mix and a sample-barcoded 5' primer, a second PCR ran about 7 to 12 cycles. MiXCR, applied by TCRdb to the 5' RACE reads, yields one record per CDR3 protein. The data hold fewer than 1,200,000 distinct CDR3 sequences, with under 30% observed a single time. General study findings and limits: It was found that TCR beta diversity correlated strongly with the percentage of naive T cells.

Germline-derived CDR1 and CDR2 are SGDLS and YYNGEE. Trimming cost V 0 bases and J 4 bases, with 11 bases left between them. The CDR3 length is 15 residues. Comments on this clonotype: The antigen is not known.

The sample also formed part of further work on T cells of mothers and their children.

The gene calls are TRBV9 and TRBJ2-1; D ambiguous. The clonotype was recovered from a girl aged 2 to 9 in good health. Sequenced input: blood. The CDR3 loop reads CASSVGSGQYNEQFF. The CDR3 DNA reads TGTGCCAGCAGCGTAGGATCCGGGCAGTACAATGAGCAGTTCTTC.